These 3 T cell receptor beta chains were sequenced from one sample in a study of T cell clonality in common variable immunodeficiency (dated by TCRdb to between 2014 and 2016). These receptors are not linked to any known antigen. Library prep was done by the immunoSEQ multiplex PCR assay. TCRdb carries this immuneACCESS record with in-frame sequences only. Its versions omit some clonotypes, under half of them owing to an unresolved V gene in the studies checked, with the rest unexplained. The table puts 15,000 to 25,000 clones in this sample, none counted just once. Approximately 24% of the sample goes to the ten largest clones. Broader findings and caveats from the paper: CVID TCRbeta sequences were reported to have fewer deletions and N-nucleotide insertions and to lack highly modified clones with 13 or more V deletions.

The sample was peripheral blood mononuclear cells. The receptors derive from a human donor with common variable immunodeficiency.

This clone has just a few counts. This chain's CDR3 is CAWSPQTPGLGNTIYF. Partial CDR3 DNA: TGTGCCTGGAGTCCCCAAACCCCAGGGTTGGGAAACACC. The genes are TRBV30 and TRBJ1-3; possibly TRBD1 for D (5 bases). The CDR3 extends 3 residues past the end of the read, so its final part is completed from the germline J gene. From germline, CDR1 is GTSNPN and CDR2 SVGIG (reference sequence). The length of the CDR3 is 16 residues. V shed 2 bases and J shed 4 bases, with 18 bases lying between them.

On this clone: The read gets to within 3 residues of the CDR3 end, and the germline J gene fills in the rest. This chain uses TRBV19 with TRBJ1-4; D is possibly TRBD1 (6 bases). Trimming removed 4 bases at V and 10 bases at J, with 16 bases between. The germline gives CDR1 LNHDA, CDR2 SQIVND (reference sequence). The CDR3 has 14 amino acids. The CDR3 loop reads CASSTQGGFGKLFF. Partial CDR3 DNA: TGTGCCAGTAGTACACAGGGTGGTTTTGGAAAA.

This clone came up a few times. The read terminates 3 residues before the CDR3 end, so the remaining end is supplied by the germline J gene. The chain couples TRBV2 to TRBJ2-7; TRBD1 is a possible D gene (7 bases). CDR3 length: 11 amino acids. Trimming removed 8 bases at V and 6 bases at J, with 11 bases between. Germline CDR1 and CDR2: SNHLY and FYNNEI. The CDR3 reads CASGGTAEQYF. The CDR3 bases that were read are TGTGCCAGCGGCGGGACAGCCGAG.